The subject of this entry is one T cell receptor (beta chain). As originally analysed: Amplification with reference gene primers provided the estimates of nucleated cell counts. The protocol was immunoSEQ multiplex PCR, while the TCRdb copy is restricted to in-frame clones and leaves out a portion. V and J calls and clone size are given by that table; D and trimming were obtained from the DNA. Among 150,000 or so clones listed, about 80% were seen once. This entry belongs to a study of blood T cell repertoires in COVID-19. On the study more broadly: T cells, B-cell-depleted T cells, or PBMCs supplied cDNA or gDNA.

The clonotype originates from a woman aged 80 or over with acute or convalescent COVID-19. Sequenced material: peripheral blood.

The CDR3 is CSVGQSFYEQYF. DNA for the CDR3: TGCAGCGTTGGACAGAGCTTCTACGAGCAGTACTTC. The V and J genes are TRBV29-1 and TRBJ2-7; D is perhaps TRBD1 (5 bases). CDR1 and CDR2 from the germline V gene are SQVTM and ANQGSEA. The CDR3 length is 12 residues. V was pared by 4 bases and J by 3 bases, with 10 bases between.